This TCR beta chain was captured in a study of cytomegalovirus exposure and HLA in healthy donors. Study findings and constraints: Rarity characterized most TCR sequences, yet some public TCRs appeared in many donors. A later analysis found first-cohort TCR clusters tended to co-occur in the 90 to 150 validation repertoires. The authors confirmed in vitro that a few CMV-associated chains were specific for CMV antigens. Some 150 TCR beta chains were listed as cytomegalovirus-associated.

Details on this clone: The antigen remains unidentified.

The V gene's germline CDR1 is SGHAT and CDR2 FQNNGV. This CDR3 contains 15 residues. Trimming pared 5 bases from V and 7 bases from J, leaving 17 bases between. Libraries were prepared by immunoSEQ multiplex PCR; TCRdb keeps only in-frame clonotypes and omits some of them. The repertoire holds tens of thousands of clones, with 88% as singletons. The chain links TRBV11-2 to TRBJ1-4; unclear D gene. The TCR comes from a woman younger than 45 in good health and CMV-seronegative. The material sequenced was PBMCs. CDR3 bases: TGTGCCAGCAGCCCAAAGTACGGGAGCGGTGAAAAACTGTTTTTT. Protein sequence: CASSPKYGSGEKLFF.